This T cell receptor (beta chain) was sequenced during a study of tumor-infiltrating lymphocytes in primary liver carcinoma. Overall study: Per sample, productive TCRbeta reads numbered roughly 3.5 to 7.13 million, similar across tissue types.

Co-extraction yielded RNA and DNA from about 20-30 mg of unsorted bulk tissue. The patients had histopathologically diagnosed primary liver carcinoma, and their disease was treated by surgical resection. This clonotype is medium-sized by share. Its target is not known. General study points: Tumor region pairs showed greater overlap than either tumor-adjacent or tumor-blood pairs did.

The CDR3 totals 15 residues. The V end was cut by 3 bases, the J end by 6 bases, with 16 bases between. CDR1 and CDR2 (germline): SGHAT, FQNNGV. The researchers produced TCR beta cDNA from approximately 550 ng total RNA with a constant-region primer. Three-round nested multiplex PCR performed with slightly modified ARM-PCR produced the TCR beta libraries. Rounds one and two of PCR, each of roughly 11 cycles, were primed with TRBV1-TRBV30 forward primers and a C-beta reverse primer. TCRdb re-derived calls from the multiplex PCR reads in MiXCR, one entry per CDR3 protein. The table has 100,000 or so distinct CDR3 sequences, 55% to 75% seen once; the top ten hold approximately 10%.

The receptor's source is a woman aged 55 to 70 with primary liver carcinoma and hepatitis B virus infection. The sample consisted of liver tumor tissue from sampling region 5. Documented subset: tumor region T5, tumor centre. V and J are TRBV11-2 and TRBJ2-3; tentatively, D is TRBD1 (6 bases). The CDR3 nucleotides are TGTGCCAGCAGCTTTGGGACACCCCCGGGGGATACGCAGTATTTT. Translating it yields CASSFGTPPGDTQYF. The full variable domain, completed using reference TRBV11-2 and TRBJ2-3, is EAGVAQSPRYKIIEKRQSVAFWCNPISGHATLYWYQQILGQGPKLLIQFQNNGVVDDSQLPKDRFSAERLKGVDSTLKIQPAKLEDSAVYLCASSFGTPPGDTQYFGPGTRLTVL.